The 2 T cell receptor beta chains listed next were all sequenced from one sample in a study of shared clonotypes between healthy human individuals. Here immunoSEQ multiplex PCR was the method, and the copy in TCRdb shows in-frame clones only, minus some. The table records around 2.3 million clones, around 95% of them present only once. The sequencing sample was made of naive CD4+ T cells sorted from blood. Subset noted: CD45RA+ positively selected. The receptor set was obtained from a young man in good health.

This chain links TRBV5-4 with TRBJ1-2, with a tentative D call TRBD1 (5 bases). Trimming took 5 bases from V and 1 from J, leaving 15 bases between them. Germline V gives CDR1 SGHNT, CDR2 YYREEE (reference sequence). This CDR3 comprises 15 residues. CDR3 sequence reads: CASREGQDRNYGYTF. The CDR3, as DNA: TGTGCCAGCAGGGAAGGACAAGACCGTAACTATGGCTACACCTTC.

Here the CDR3 DNA reads TGCGCCAGCAGTCCAACAGGGGATCATAGAGAGACCCAGTACTTC. It translates to CASSPTGDHRETQYF. The chain is built from TRBV5-1 and TRBJ2-5; TRBD1 matches 7 bases. This CDR3 is built from 15 residues. Trimming at V came to 5 bases and at J to 4 bases, leaving 11 bases not matched to a gene. Germline V lookup: CDR1 SGHRS, CDR2 YFSETQ.